This entry describes one T cell receptor beta chain. The sample originates from a study of T cell changes during pregnancy in multiple sclerosis. From germline, CDR1 is LGHNA and CDR2 YSLEER. The junction had 6 bases not matched to a gene; V was cut back by 4 bases and J by 3 bases. The CDR3 is made up of 16 amino acids. TCRdb's copy holds only in-frame clones and misses some; the assay was immunoSEQ multiplex PCR. The sample holds about 37,000 clones; roughly nine tenths are singletons and the top ten take about 0.43%. This specimen consisted of CD4+ T cells from peripheral blood mononuclear cells, obtained in the third trimester of pregnancy. The sequence was collected from a female donor in good health, enrolled as a control in a pregnancy study. The genes are TRBV4-3 and TRBJ2-2; 9 bases agree with TRBD2. CDR3 sequence: CASSPLTSGHTGELFF. CDR3 coding DNA: TGCGCCAGCAGCCCTCTGACTAGCGGACACACCGGGGAGCTGTTTTTT.